The clone carrying this T cell receptor beta chain was observed at least ten times. The antigen remains undetermined. The record originates from a study of T cells in Graves' hyperthyroidism and ophthalmopathy. RNA transcripts gave rise to amplified TCR beta CDR3 regions. HTBI primers were used for first-round RT-PCR of the TCR CDR3. TCRdb passed the multiplex PCR reads through MiXCR, listing each CDR3 protein once. The sample consists of about 600,000 distinct CDR3 sequences, around 14% of them appearing once. From germline, CDR1 is DFQATT and CDR2 SNEGSKA (reference sequence). J lost 2 bases, V lost 6 bases, and 5 bases had no gene match. The length of the CDR3 is 15 residues. Study-wide results and limits: Ophthalmopathy stood apart from stable hyperthyroidism in a 13 V-J model.

The sample comprised blood. This rearrangement joins TRBV20-1 to TRBJ2-1; 12 bases agree with TRBD2. The sequence came from a woman younger than 35 with Graves' ophthalmopathy. The CDR3 spells CSAVLAGGPYNEQFF. Written as DNA, the CDR3 is TGCAGTGCCGTTCTAGCGGGAGGGCCCTACAATGAGCAGTTCTTC.